These T cell receptor beta chains were read from a single sample in a study of cytomegalovirus exposure and HLA in healthy donors. Profiling relied on immunoSEQ multiplex PCR, and the TCRdb table lists in-frame clones only, not all of them. Of 250,000 to 350,000 clones detected, approximately 80% appear once; the ten largest clones hold about 0.28%. The sequenced sample consisted of PBMCs. The receptors were gathered from a girl aged 2-10 years in good health and CMV-seronegative. CDR3s include the opening cysteine and the closing phenylalanine or tryptophan. A D gene is named only where the DNA matches it firmly. The size field is filled for only some rows; it gives once, few, many or a size class.

>TRBJ1-2|TRBV5-1|.|.
TGCGCCAGCAGTTTGGGTTCGGGTATAGATGGCTACACCTTC
CASSLGSGIDGYTF
>TRBJ2-7|TRBV7-9|.|.
TGTGCCAGCAGCTTAGCCCCTTGGCGGGACCCCTACGAGCAGTACTTC
CASSLAPWRDPYEQYF
>TRBJ2-3|TRBV4-1|TRBD2|once
TGCGCCAGCAGCCAAGATCGTGTTGCAGGACTAGCGGGGGAGGATACGCAGTATTTT
CASSQDRVAGLAGEDTQYF
>TRBJ2-7|TRBV7-9|.|.
TGTGCCAGCAGCTTAGCTGGGGGACACCAAGAATTATTC
CASSLAGGHQELF
>TRBJ2-1|TRBV5-1|TRBD2|once
TGCGCCAGCAGTTTAATACCTACTAGCGGGAGGGCCAATGAGCAGTTCTTC
CASSLIPTSGRANEQFF
>TRBJ1-5|TRBV30|TRBD1|few
TGTGCCTTGAATACAGGGGGCTCTGGTCAGCCCCAGCATTTT
CALNTGGSGQPQHF
>TRBJ1-2|TRBV19|.|.
TGTGCCAGTTATTCCAGGGGTTACAACTATGGCTACACCTTC
CASYSRGYNYGYTF
>TRBJ2-1|TRBV5-1|.|.
TGCGCCAGCAGCTTTTCCAGGCCAATCTCCTACAATGAGCAGTTCTTC
CASSFSRPISYNEQFF
>TRBJ2-3|TRBV4-1|TRBD1|.
TGCGCCAGCAGCCTTGGACAGGGGAAAGATACGCAGTATTTT
CASSLGQGKDTQYF
>TRBJ2-7|TRBV5-1|.|.
TGCGCCAGCAGCCCTCCTAAGGGAGACTACGAGCAGTACTTC
CASSPPKGDYEQYF
>TRBJ2-6|TRBV7-9|TRBD1|.
TGTGCCAGCAGCTTCGCAGGGGGCTCTGGGGCCAACGTCCTGACTTTC
CASSFAGGSGANVLTF
>TRBJ1-4|TRBV4-1|.|.
TGCGCCAGCAGCCCTCGGACAGAGAATGAAAAACTGTTTTTT
CASSPRTENEKLFF
>TRBJ2-3|TRBV11-2|TRBD1|.
TGTGCCAGCAGCTTAGAGACAGGGGAAGGCACAGATACGCAGTATTTT
CASSLETGEGTDTQYF
>TRBJ2-7|TRBV12-1|.|once
TGTGCCAGCAGCACTTCGGCCCAACGGGGCGAGCAGTACTTC
CASSTSAQRGEQYF
>TRBJ1-2|TRBV7-8|TRBD1|.
TGTGCCAGCAGCCTGTCGACAGGGGCTTTGTATGGCTACACCTTC
CASSLSTGALYGYTF
>TRBJ1-4|TRBV6-5|TRBD1|once
TGTGCCAGCAGGGGACAGTTCAATGAAAAACTGTTTTTT
CASRGQFNEKLFF
>TRBJ2-7|TRBV2|.|.
TGTGCCAGCAGACAGTTCTACGAGCAGTACTTC
CASRQFYEQYF
>TRBJ2-1|TRBV2|.|.
TGTGCCAGCAGTGAACTACAGGGATGGGTGCAGTTCTTC
CASSELQGWVQFF
>TRBJ2-5|TRBV4-2|.|.
TGTGCCAGCAGCCAAGAGGAAGCGGGAGAGACCCAGTACTTC
CASSQEEAGETQYF
>TRBJ2-3|TRBV2|.|.
TGTGCCAGCAGTGACTTAGCAGATACGCAGTATTTT
CASSDLADTQYF
>TRBJ1-2|TRBV28|.|.
TGTGCCAGCACCTTAATCAGGGATCGAGGCTACACCTTC
CASTLIRDRGYTF
>TRBJ2-1|TRBV10-3|.|.
TGTGCCATCAGCCGCGGGACAGAGTCCTACAATGAGCAGTTCTTC
CAISRGTESYNEQFF
>TRBJ1-1|TRBV2|.|.
TGTGCCAGCAGTGATAGTGGGGGCTGGAACACTGAAGCTTTCTTT
CASSDSGGWNTEAFF
>TRBJ1-2|TRBV7-3|.|.
TGTGCCAGCAGCTTAACTTGGGGAGGAGGCTACACCTTC
CASSLTWGGGYTF
>TRBJ1-1|TRBV6-1|.|.
TGTGCCAGCAGAAAACCGGGACAGAACACTGAAGCTTTCTTT
CASRKPGQNTEAFF
>TRBJ2-1|TRBV29-1|.|.
TGCAGCGTTGAGGCCCATCTCCGGGGTTCTGAGCAGTTCTTC
CSVEAHLRGSEQFF
>TRBJ1-2|TRBV7-6|.|once
TGTGCCAGCAGCTTCGACAGGACCTCCTATGGCTACACCTTC
CASSFDRTSYGYTF
>TRBJ1-1|TRBV5-1|.|.
TGCGCCAGCAGCTTGGGTTTGGTCGGAGTCCGATCAGCCATGAACACTGAAGCTTTCTTT
CASSLGLVGVRSAMNTEAFF
>TRBJ2-1|TRBV7-3|.|.
TGTGCCAGCAGCATGGGGGGATTCTACAATGAGCAGTTCTTC
CASSMGGFYNEQFF
>TRBJ1-5|TRBV2|.|.
TGTGCCAGCAGTGATCTGGCACAGGGACCGAGCAATCAGCCCCAGCATTTT
CASSDLAQGPSNQPQHF
>TRBJ2-3|TRBV7-9|.|.
TGTTCCAGCAGCCCCCTCAGGAGGGGCACAGATACGCAGTATTTT
CSSSPLRRGTDTQYF